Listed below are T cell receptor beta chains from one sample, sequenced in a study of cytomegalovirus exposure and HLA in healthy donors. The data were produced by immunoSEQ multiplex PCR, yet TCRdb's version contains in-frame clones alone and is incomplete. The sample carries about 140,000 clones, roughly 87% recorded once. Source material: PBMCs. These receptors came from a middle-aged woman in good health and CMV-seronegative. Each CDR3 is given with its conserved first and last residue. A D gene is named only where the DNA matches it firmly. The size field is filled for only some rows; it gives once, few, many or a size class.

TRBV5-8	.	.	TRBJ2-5	TGTGCCAGCAGCTTGCGTGGGGCCCTCCAAGAGACCCAGTACTTC	CASSLRGALQETQYF
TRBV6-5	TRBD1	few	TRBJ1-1	TGTGCCAGCAGTTACTCGATCAGGGGGCCGGTTGAAGCTTTCTTT	CASSYSIRGPVEAFF
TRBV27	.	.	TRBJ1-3	TGTGCCAGCAGTTTGGTCTGGGGGCCTGGAAACACCATATATTTT	CASSLVWGPGNTIYF
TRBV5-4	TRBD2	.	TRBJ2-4	TGTGCCAGCAGCTCCTTAGCGGGGGGGGAAAACATTCAGTACTTC	CASSSLAGGENIQYF
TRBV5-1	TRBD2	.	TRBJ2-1	TGCGCCAGCAGCTCGACTAGCGGGACCTACAATGAGCAGTTCTTC	CASSSTSGTYNEQFF
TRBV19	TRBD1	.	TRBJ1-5	TGTGCCAGTAGTATTGGTACAGGGGTGAGTCAGCCCCAGCATTTT	CASSIGTGVSQPQHF
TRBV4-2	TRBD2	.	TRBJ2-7	TGTGCCAGCAGCCAAGTCGCGGGAGGGCCCTACGAGCAGTACTTC	CASSQVAGGPYEQYF
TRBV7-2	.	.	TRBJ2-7	TGTGCCAGCAGCTTAGCACGTAGCTCCTACGAGCAGTACTTC	CASSLARSSYEQYF
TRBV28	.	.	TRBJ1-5	TGTGCCAGCAGTCCCAAGATGAGGAGGTCGCCCCAGCATTTT	CASSPKMRRSPQHF
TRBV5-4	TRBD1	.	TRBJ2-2	TGTGCCAGCAGCTGGGACAGGGGCCCCACCGGGGAGCTGTTTTTT	CASSWDRGPTGELFF
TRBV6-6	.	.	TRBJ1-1	TGTGCCAGCAGTACCCTACAGGGATGGATAACCGAAGCTTTCTTT	CASSTLQGWITEAFF
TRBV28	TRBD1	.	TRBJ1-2	TGTGCCAGCAGTCTCTCTGGGACAGGGGGAGTTGGCTACACCTTC	CASSLSGTGGVGYTF
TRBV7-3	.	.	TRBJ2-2	TGTGCCAGCAGCTTAATGGGAGATGGCACCGGGGAGCTGTTTTTT	CASSLMGDGTGELFF
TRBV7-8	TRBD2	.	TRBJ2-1	TGTGCCAGCAGCTTACCGCCCAGATTAGCGGGAGGGAACAATGAGCAGTTCTTC	CASSLPPRLAGGNNEQFF
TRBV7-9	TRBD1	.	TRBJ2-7	TGTGCCAGCAGCTCGAATCCCGGGACAGGGGGCTACGAGCAGTACTTC	CASSSNPGTGGYEQYF
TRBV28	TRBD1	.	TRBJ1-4	TGTGCCAGCAGTAAACCGGGACAGGGGTATGAAAAACTGTTTTTT	CASSKPGQGYEKLFF
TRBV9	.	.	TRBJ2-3	TGTGCCAGCAGCGTAGCGGGGTCTCAAGGGACGCAGTATTTT	CASSVAGSQGTQYF
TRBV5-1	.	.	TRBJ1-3	TGCGCCAGCAGCTTGGCTCAGGCCTCCGGAAACACCATATATTTT	CASSLAQASGNTIYF
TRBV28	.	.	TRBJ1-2	TGTGCCAGCAGCCAGGGGACTAACTATGGCTACACCTTC	CASSQGTNYGYTF
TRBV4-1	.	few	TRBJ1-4	TGCGCCAGCAGCCAAGACCCACAGTTTGGTGAAAAACTGTTTTTT	CASSQDPQFGEKLFF
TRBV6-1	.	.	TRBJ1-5	TGTGCCAGCCAGAGGAGGGATAGCAATCAGCCCCAGCATTTT	CASQRRDSNQPQHF
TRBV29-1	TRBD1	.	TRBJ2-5	TGCAGCGTTGAAGGGGCGGGACAGGGCACAGAGGGGCCCCAAGAGACCCAGTACTTC	CSVEGAGQGTEGPQETQYF
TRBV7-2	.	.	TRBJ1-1	TGTGCCAGCAGCCGTTCCTGGGGGGGTCCCACTGAAGCTTTCTTT	CASSRSWGGPTEAFF
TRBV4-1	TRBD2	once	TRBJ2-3	TGCGCCAGCAGCCAACCGGGACTAGCGGGAGACCATACGCAGTATTTT	CASSQPGLAGDHTQYF
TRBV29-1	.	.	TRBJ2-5	TGCAGCAGCGGACAGTTTCAAGAGACCCAGTACTTC	CSSGQFQETQYF
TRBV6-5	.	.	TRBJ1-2	TGTGCCAGCAGTTATACCCGGGACACCCGGTACACCTTC	CASSYTRDTRYTF
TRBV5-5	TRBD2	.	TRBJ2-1	TGTGCCAGCAGCTTTCCGGGAGGGCTCAATGAGCAGTTCTTC	CASSFPGGLNEQFF
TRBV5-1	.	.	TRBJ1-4	TGCGCCAGCAGCGTACACAGCGGCGAAAAACTGTTTTTT	CASSVHSGEKLFF
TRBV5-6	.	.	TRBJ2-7	TGTGCCAGCAGCTCGGGGGACTTCCTCCAGCGCGAGCAGTACTTC	CASSSGDFLQREQYF
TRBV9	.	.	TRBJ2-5	TGTGCCAGTGCACGGCTAGACCAAGAGACCCAGTACTTC	CASARLDQETQYF
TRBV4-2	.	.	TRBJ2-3	TGTGCCAGCAGCCAAGTGTCTATCACAGATACGCAGTATTTT	CASSQVSITDTQYF